Described below is a single T cell receptor (beta chain) sequence and its context. Its antigen has not been determined. The record has no base qualities; no much larger clone is one base away. Participants in the prospective study were enrolled through a virtual design, were aged roughly 18 to 95 years, and lived in about two dozen United States geographic areas. To assign participants to cohorts, the prospective study relied on clinical history that participants themselves reported in a screening survey and a study questionnaire. For ImmuneRACE Cohort 3, a participant was defined as recovered based on two consecutive negative NP/OP PCR tests, clearance by a healthcare professional, or resolution of symptoms. Mobile phlebotomists in the prospective study collected whole blood, serum and a nasopharyngeal or oropharyngeal swab from every participant. Additional blood draws and questionnaires over an approximately 2-month period could optionally be provided by prospective study participants. Before DNA extraction, blood samples from the prospective study were shipped at room temperature or frozen.

The sample belongs to a study of blood T cell repertoires in COVID-19 (dated by TCRdb to between 2020 and 2021). Context from the whole study: Collaborator samples came from the United States, Italy and Spain and covered acute and convalescent phases of COVID-19. Deeply sampled blood TCRbeta repertoires from subjects exposed to, actively infected with, or recovered from COVID-19 were included in the dataset. The repertoires were released in a freely available public database intended as a resource for research on the immune response to SARS-CoV-2. The prospective study material was composed of cDNA or gDNA derived from T cells, B-cell-depleted T cells, or PBMCs. Samples were obtained from the ongoing ImmuneRACE study (first 160 participants) and from over 1,000 subjects provided by 6 global collaborators. Sample metadata almost always included a de-identified subject ID, COVID-19 status, age in years and sex. Where available, HLA class I and class II types were obtained from metadata supplied by the sample provider rather than from assay-based typing.

Paper-wide results and their limitations: Clinical and demographic metadata were provided uncurated, with the amount varying by source and participant.

TCRbeta CDR3 regions were amplified from genomic DNA using the immunoSEQ Assay, a bias-controlled multiplex PCR. The paper's processing steps were these. The number of nucleated cells in each sample was estimated from the amplification of reference gene primers within the assay. To quantify the absolute abundance of each unique TCRbeta CDR3 rearrangement, sequence reads were collapsed and filtered. For each sample, productive Simpson clonality was calculated as the square root of Simpson's diversity index across productive rearrangements. Imported from immuneACCESS, the table was reduced by TCRdb to in-frame sequences with V and J called. These copies leave out some clones; in studies compared against another copy, an unresolved V gene accounts for under half, and the cause of the remainder is not known. That table gives V, J and clone size, and the DNA gave D and trimming. Here the sample has around 250,000 clones; approximately 86% occur a single time. About 1.6% of the sample belongs to the ten largest clones.

The sample was PBMCs or T cells enriched from blood (not recorded which). The TCR was taken from a woman aged 45 to 65 who had recovered from COVID-19.

The DNA sequence is given as TGCGCCAGCAGCTTCCGAGGAGGGAACCTGAACACTGAAGCTTTCTTT. Its protein product is CASSFRGGNLNTEAFF. The V and J segments used are TRBV5-1 and TRBJ1-1, with no confident D gene call. Counted from cysteine to phenylalanine, this CDR3 has 16 amino acids. Only the CDR3 region is kept as DNA, spanning 48 bases read in frame from base 1. For CDR1 and CDR2, the germline V gene lists SGHRS and YFSETQ. V is reduced by 2 bases and J by 0 bases, leaving a spacing of 14 bases between them.